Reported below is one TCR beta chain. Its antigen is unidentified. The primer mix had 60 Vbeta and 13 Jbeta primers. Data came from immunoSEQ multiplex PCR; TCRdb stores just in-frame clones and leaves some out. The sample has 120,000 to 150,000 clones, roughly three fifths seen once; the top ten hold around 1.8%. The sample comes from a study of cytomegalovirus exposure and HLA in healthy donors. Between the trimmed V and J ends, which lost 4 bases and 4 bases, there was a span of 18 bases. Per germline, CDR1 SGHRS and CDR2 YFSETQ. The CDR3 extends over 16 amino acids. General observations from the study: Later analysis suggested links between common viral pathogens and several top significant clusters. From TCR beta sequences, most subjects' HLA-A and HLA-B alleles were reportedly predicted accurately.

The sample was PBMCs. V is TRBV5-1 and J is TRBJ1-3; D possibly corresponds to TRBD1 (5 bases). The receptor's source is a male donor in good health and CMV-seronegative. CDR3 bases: TGCGCCAGCAGCCTGGGGCCTCGGGAGGCGGGAAACACCATATATTTT. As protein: CASSLGPREAGNTIYF.